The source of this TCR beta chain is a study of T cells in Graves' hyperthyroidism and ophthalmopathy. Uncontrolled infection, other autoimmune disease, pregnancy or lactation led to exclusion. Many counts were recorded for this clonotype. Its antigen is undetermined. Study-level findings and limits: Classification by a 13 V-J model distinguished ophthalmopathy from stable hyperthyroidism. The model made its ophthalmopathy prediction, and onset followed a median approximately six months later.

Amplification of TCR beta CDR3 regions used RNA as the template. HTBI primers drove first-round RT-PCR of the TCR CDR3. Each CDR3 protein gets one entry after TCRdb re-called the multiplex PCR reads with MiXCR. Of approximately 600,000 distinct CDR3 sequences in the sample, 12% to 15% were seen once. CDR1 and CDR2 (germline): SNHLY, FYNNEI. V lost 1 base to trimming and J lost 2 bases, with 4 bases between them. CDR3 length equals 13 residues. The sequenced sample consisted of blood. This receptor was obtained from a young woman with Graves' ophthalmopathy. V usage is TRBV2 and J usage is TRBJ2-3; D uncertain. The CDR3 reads CASSEESTDTQYF. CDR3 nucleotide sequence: TGTGCCAGCAGTGAAGAATCCACAGATACGCAGTATTTT.